The 27 T cell receptor beta chains in this list originate from one sample, sequenced in a study of shared clonotypes between healthy human individuals. Assay used: immunoSEQ multiplex PCR; TCRdb lists only in-frame clones, some missing. The data show approximately 740,000 clones, 74% seen once. The sample taken for sequencing was memory CD4+ T cells sorted from blood. Specified subset: CD45RA-negative fraction. These receptors all come from a woman younger than 45 in good health.

The CDR3 loop is CASSRAGTAYGYTF. The CDR3 DNA follows: TGTGCCAGCAGCCGAGCCGGGACAGCATATGGCTACACCTTC. This chain connects TRBV28 to TRBJ1-2; 7 bases line up with TRBD1. The junction had 9 bases not matched to a gene; V was cut back by 6 bases and J by 5 bases. The CDR3 is 14 residues long. Germline assignment: CDR1 MDHEN and CDR2 SYDVKM.

To note about this clone: This may be a read error: a much more frequent sequence differs by one nucleotide. This chain uses TRBV28 with TRBJ1-1; TRBD1 might be the D (6 bases). Trimming cost V 5 bases and J 1 base, with 11 bases left between them. Germline V gene data show CDR1 as MDHEN and CDR2 as SYDVKM. The length of the CDR3 is 14 residues. The CDR3 DNA follows: TGTGCCAGCAGTGAGCCGACAGGGAACACTGAAGCTTTCTTT. Translating it yields CASSEPTGNTEAFF.

This clone showed up many times. The rearrangement joins TRBV19 to TRBJ2-7; 7 bases match TRBD1. The CDR3 totals 13 residues. The junction had 6 bases not matched to a gene; V was cut back by 10 bases and J by 0 bases. CDR1 and CDR2 (germline): LNHDA, SQIVND (reference sequence). The CDR3 spells CAKPTGSSYEQYF. DNA of the CDR3: TGTGCCAAACCGACAGGGAGCTCCTACGAGCAGTACTTC.

The rearrangement links TRBV19 to TRBJ2-1, with 11 bases lining up with TRBD2. Germline V CDR1 and CDR2: LNHDA, SQIVND (reference sequence). The J segment lost 4 bases and the V segment lost 6 bases, leaving 5 bases of the junction unmatched. The CDR3 has 15 residues. The CDR3 DNA is TGTGCCAGTAGGGACGGGACTAGCGGATACAATGAGCAGTTCTTC. Protein: CASRDGTSGYNEQFF.

The rearrangement links TRBV5-4 to TRBJ2-5, with D possibly being TRBD2 (5 bases). The CDR3 loop spans 13 amino acids. V lost 1 base to trimming and J lost 3 bases, with 7 bases between them. The germline gives CDR1 SGHNT, CDR2 YYREEE (reference sequence). CDR3 amino acids: CASSLYGEETQYF. The CDR3 DNA sequence: TGTGCCAGCAGCTTGTACGGGGAAGAGACCCAGTACTTC.

This clone was counted a single time. Other DNA sequences of this sample code for an identical CDR3. The chain carries TRBV5-1 and TRBJ1-5, with 8 bases lining up with TRBD1. V dropped 4 bases and J dropped 1; count of bases not matched to a gene: 4. The CDR3 spans 15 residues. Germline CDR1 reads SGHRS; CDR2 reads YFSETQ. DNA for the CDR3: TGCGCCAGCAGCCTGACAGGGGAAAGCAATCAGCCCCAGCATTTT. Its translation is CASSLTGESNQPQHF.

The rearrangement uses TRBV19 and TRBJ2-1; weak D call: TRBD2 (5 bases). CDR1 and CDR2 (germline): LNHDA, SQIVND (reference sequence). CDR3 length: 15 residues. Trimming left V 5 bases short and J 2 bases short, with 13 bases between. The CDR3 here is CASSRQRTTYNEQFF. CDR3 coding DNA: TGTGCCAGTAGTCGGCAGCGGACCACCTACAATGAGCAGTTCTTC.

Notes on this clone: The junction and the germline gene differ at one end; a read error may be behind it. The chain couples TRBV23-1 to TRBJ1-5; no reliable D call. TRBV23-1 is an open reading frame, and its role is uncertain. This CDR3 contains 9 residues. The CDR3 here is CASSQSPPF. DNA of the CDR3: TGCGCCAGCAGTCAATCGCCTCCGTTT.

V and J are TRBV27 and TRBJ2-3, with 8 nucleotides matching TRBD2. The CDR3 contains 16 residues. Germline CDR1 reads MNHEY; CDR2 reads SMNVEV (reference sequence). Trimming cost V 6 bases and J 7 bases; bases outside gene matches: 15. The CDR3 sequence is CASSPFRAGARNTQYF. Here the CDR3 DNA reads TGTGCCAGCAGCCCATTTCGAGCGGGAGCTAGGAATACGCAGTATTTT.

J is TRBJ2-7 and V is TRBV6-1; TRBD2 matches at 9 bases. The CDR3 covers 14 residues. CDR1 is MNHNS and CDR2 is SASEGT in the germline V gene. V was clipped by 5 bases and J by 3 bases; unmatched bases: 5. The CDR3 loop is CASSYSGSDYEQYF. The DNA for the CDR3 is TGTGCCAGCAGTTATAGCGGGAGTGACTACGAGCAGTACTTC.

In the case of this clone: This may come from a read error, since a much larger clone is one base off. The V gene is TRBV7-9, the J gene TRBJ2-1, with 10 bases fitting TRBD1. Germline V gives CDR1 SEHNR, CDR2 FQNEAQ (reference sequence). Trimming cost V 3 bases and J 1 base; bases outside gene matches: 0. The CDR3 length is 15 residues. Here the CDR3 DNA reads TGTGCCAGCAGCTTGGACAGGGGGTCCTACAATGAGCAGTTCTTC. Its translation is CASSLDRGSYNEQFF.

The J gene is TRBJ1-5, the V gene TRBV28; D remains ambiguous. From germline, CDR1 is MDHEN and CDR2 SYDVKM. Deletions cut 8 bases from V and 0 bases from J, with 8 bases between. This CDR3 has 13 amino acids. The CDR3 DNA is TGTGCCAGCGGTGGCTATAGCAATCAGCCCCAGCATTTT. Translating it yields CASGGYSNQPQHF.

This chain connects TRBV7-2 to TRBJ2-3, with no clear D. Germline V gene lookup returns CDR1 SGHTA and CDR2 FQGNSA. The CDR3 is 14 amino acids. Between the trimmed V and J ends, which lost 0 bases and 3 bases, there was a span of 7 bases. The chain's CDR3 is CASSLALRTDTQYF. CDR3 sequence (DNA): TGTGCCAGCAGCTTAGCGCTGAGGACAGATACGCAGTATTTT.

This clone has a single count. The V gene is TRBV5-5, the J gene TRBJ2-1; 8 positions match TRBD1. Germline CDR1 is SGHKS and CDR2 is YYEKEE (reference sequence). The trim removed 5 bases at V and 9 bases at J, leaving 13 bases unmatched. The CDR3 has 15 amino acids. The CDR3 here is CASRPDRVPGSEQFF. The CDR3 DNA sequence: TGTGCCAGCAGACCGGACAGGGTTCCGGGCAGTGAGCAGTTCTTC.

CDR3 region: CASSLSITEAFF. The DNA for the CDR3 is TGTGCCAGCAGCCTCAGCATCACTGAAGCTTTCTTT. The chain has TRBV7-9 and TRBJ1-1; D is unclear. CDR3 size: 12 residues. CDR1 is SEHNR and CDR2 is FQNEAQ in the germline V gene (reference sequence). V gave up 5 bases and J gave up 4 bases, with 8 bases separating them.

For this clone: The same CDR3 can be traced to other DNA sequences in this sample. The chain links TRBV27 to TRBJ1-5; 7 bases agree with TRBD1. The CDR3 contains 13 residues. Germline V lookup: CDR1 MNHEY, CDR2 SMNVEV (reference sequence). The V and J ends lost 5 bases and 7 bases, in that order; junction bases with no gene match: 5. The CDR3 region is CASSPDRDQPQHF. CDR3 in DNA: TGTGCCAGCAGTCCCGACAGGGACCAGCCCCAGCATTTT.

This clone showed up just a few times. This rearrangement joins TRBV11-2 to TRBJ2-7, with 7 bases matching TRBD2. This CDR3 has 14 residues. CDR1 and CDR2 from the germline V gene are SGHAT and FQNNGV. The ends lost 5 bases at V and 3 bases at J; junction bases unmatched: 7. The DNA for the CDR3 is TGTGCCAGCAGCCACCAGCGGGATAGCTACGAGCAGTACTTC. Translated, it gives CASSHQRDSYEQYF.

The rearrangement links TRBV19 to TRBJ1-5; D is unresolved. The CDR3 has 10 amino acids. V was shortened by 6 bases and J by 7 bases, with 4 bases between the two germline ends. From germline, CDR1 is LNHDA and CDR2 SQIVND (reference sequence). This CDR3 is CASRGQPQHF. CDR3 in DNA: TGTGCCAGTAGAGGGCAGCCCCAGCATTTT.

V usage is TRBV19 and J usage is TRBJ2-7; 15 nucleotides align to TRBD2. Trimming removed 4 bases from V and 7 bases from J; junction bases left unmatched: 5. The CDR3 has 15 amino acids. Germline CDR1 LNHDA, CDR2 SQIVND (reference sequence). The CDR3 DNA is TGTGCCAGTAGTAGCCCCGGGACTAGCGGGAGGGAGCAGTACTTC. As protein: CASSSPGTSGREQYF.

The rearrangement links TRBV4-1 to TRBJ2-1; 7 bases are shared with TRBD2. This CDR3 is 16 amino acids long. The germline V gene encodes CDR1 MGHRA and CDR2 YSYEKL. The ends lost 3 bases at V and 0 bases at J; junction bases unmatched: 5. The CDR3, as DNA: TGCGCCAGCAGCCACCGCGGGAGTGGCTCCTACAATGAGCAGTTCTTC. Amino acids: CASSHRGSGSYNEQFF.

For the CDR3, the DNA is TGTGCCAGCAGTCACTCGACAGGGACCGGGGAGCTGTTTTTT. Protein: CASSHSTGTGELFF. V gene TRBV25-1 combines with J gene TRBJ2-2; TRBD1 matches 7 bases. Germline assignment: CDR1 MGHDK and CDR2 SYGVNS. This CDR3 has 14 residues. V was pared by 5 bases and J by 5 bases, with 5 bases of the junction left unmatched.

The chain joins TRBV28 to TRBJ1-2; TRBD1 agrees at 7 bases. Trimming removed 3 bases from V and 0 bases from J; junction bases left unmatched: 10. Germline CDR1 and CDR2: MDHEN and SYDVKM. The CDR3 consists of 17 residues. CDR3 region: CASSFYRGRGANYGYTF. CDR3 in DNA: TGTGCCAGCAGTTTTTACAGGGGCCGAGGGGCTAACTATGGCTACACCTTC.

This clone was seen many times. V usage is TRBV6-1 and J usage is TRBJ1-4; possible D gene TRBD1, 5 bases. The germline V and J ends were trimmed by 7 bases and 7 bases, with 19 bases remaining between them. The CDR3 is made up of 15 amino acids. Germline V gene data show CDR1 as MNHNS and CDR2 as SASEGT. The CDR3 DNA reads TGTGCCAGCACCAGCTTTAGTCAGGGCGGTGAAAAACTGTTTTTT. This translates into CASTSFSQGGEKLFF.

A few counts support this clone. CDR3 DNA: TGCAGCGTTGCGGCGTCTGGGGCCAACGTCCTGACTTTC. Residues: CSVAASGANVLTF. The chain is built from TRBV29-1 and TRBJ2-6; D unresolved. The CDR3 extends over 13 amino acids. Trimming stripped 4 bases from V and 1 base from J, with 5 bases between. Germline V lookup: CDR1 SQVTM, CDR2 ANQGSEA.

The chain joins TRBV14 to TRBJ2-1; TRBD2 is a possible D gene (5 bases). Germline CDR1 reads SGHDN; CDR2 reads FVKESK. The CDR3 is 16 residues long. V was clipped by 4 bases and J by 1 base, with 14 bases between them. The CDR3: CASSPMIERSYNEQFF. The CDR3 nucleotides are TGTGCCAGCAGCCCAATGATAGAGCGGTCCTACAATGAGCAGTTCTTC.

J is TRBJ2-4 and V is TRBV19; tentative D call: TRBD1 (7 bases). The germline V and J ends were trimmed by 0 bases and 1 base, with 19 bases remaining between them. The CDR3 has 19 residues. The germline V gene encodes CDR1 LNHDA and CDR2 SQIVND (reference sequence). Here the CDR3 DNA reads TGTGCCAGTAGTATAGATGGAGGGGGCGTCGGTCCCGCCAAAAACATTCAGTACTTC. It codes for CASSIDGGGVGPAKNIQYF.

The chain joins TRBV19 to TRBJ2-1; 12 positions match TRBD2. The germline gives CDR1 LNHDA, CDR2 SQIVND (reference sequence). The V gene end was trimmed by 9 bases and the J gene end by 5 bases; junction bases not matched to a gene: 11. There are 16 residues in the CDR3. The CDR3, as DNA: TGTGCCAGCTATGCCCGTCTAGCGGGAGGGAACAATGAGCAGTTCTTC. This codes for CASYARLAGGNNEQFF.